Shown below are 9 T cell receptor beta chains from a single sample sequenced in a study of beta chain features in type 1 diabetes. Expressed TCRB transcripts were sequenced, since all the RNA that had been isolated was reverse transcribed. Assay: immunoSEQ multiplex PCR; the TCRdb copy retains only in-frame clones and omits some. The sample consists of hundreds of thousands of clones, roughly 13% of them appearing once. The sequencing sample was made of naive CD4+ T cells from blood. Receptors originate from a man aged 18 to 29 in good health.

The gene calls are TRBV5-4 and TRBJ2-2; 12 positions match TRBD2. Germline assignment: CDR1 SGHNT and CDR2 YYREEE (reference sequence). The trim removed 4 bases at V and 3 bases at J, leaving 13 bases unmatched. The CDR3 covers 19 residues. The CDR3 protein is CASSGPLAGGPVYTGELFF. The CDR3 DNA sequence: TGTGCCAGCAGCGGCCCCCTAGCGGGGGGGCCTGTGTACACCGGGGAGCTGTTTTTT.

V gene TRBV7-2 combines with J gene TRBJ2-7, with 10 bases identical to TRBD1. CDR1 SGHTA and CDR2 FQGNSA come from the germline V gene. The J segment lost 6 bases and the V segment lost 1 base, leaving 9 bases of the junction unmatched. This CDR3 contains 16 residues. CDR3 DNA: TGTGCCAGCAGCTTAGGGACCGGGACAGGGGAACTCGAGCAGTACTTC. Translated: CASSLGTGTGELEQYF.

This clone has only a few counts. The chain couples TRBV18 to TRBJ1-1; D gene uncertain. V gave up 6 bases and J gave up 0 bases, with 8 bases separating them. The CDR3 has 13 amino acids. Germline V gene lookup returns CDR1 KGHSH and CDR2 LQKENI. CDR3 nucleotides: TGTGCCAGCTCCCCCCTATTGAACACTGAAGCTTTCTTT. Translated: CASSPLLNTEAFF.

The gene calls are TRBV5-1 and TRBJ1-4, with 10 positions matching TRBD1. Germline V lookup: CDR1 SGHRS, CDR2 YFSETQ. The CDR3 spans 18 residues. V gave up 2 bases and J gave up 3 bases; unmatched junction bases: 10. CDR3 in amino acids: CASSFYPSGTGANEKLFF. The CDR3 nucleotides are TGCGCCAGCAGCTTCTACCCCAGCGGGACAGGGGCTAATGAAAAACTGTTTTTT.

The J gene is TRBJ2-3, the V gene TRBV29-1; TRBD1 agrees at 11 bases. The CDR3 loop spans 14 amino acids. V was clipped by 0 bases and J by 9 bases; unmatched bases: 5. CDR1 is SQVTM and CDR2 is ANQGSEA in the germline V gene. CDR3 protein: CSVEEYGQGATQYF. The CDR3 DNA reads TGCAGCGTTGAAGAGTACGGACAGGGGGCAACGCAGTATTTT.

The chain recombines TRBV6-5 with TRBJ1-2, with 7 bases lining up with TRBD1. Germline assignment: CDR1 MNHEY and CDR2 SVGAGI. CDR3 length equals 15 residues. Trimming took 6 bases from V and 8 from J; bases not matched to a gene: 15. The CDR3 sequence: CASRSGGGGMGGYTF. In nucleotides, the CDR3 is TGTGCCAGCAGGTCCGGAGGGGGCGGAATGGGGGGCTACACCTTC.

The V gene is TRBV27, the J gene TRBJ2-5; 7 bases are a match to TRBD2. The CDR3 is made up of 15 amino acids. Germline V CDR1 and CDR2: MNHEY, SMNVEV (reference sequence). Trimming cost V 6 bases and J 2 bases; bases outside gene matches: 9. The CDR3 nucleotides are TGTGCCAGCAGCTGGGGCGGGAGTAGGCAAGAGACCCAGTACTTC. Its translation: CASSWGGSRQETQYF.

The chain is built from TRBV6-6 and TRBJ2-7; no definite D call. Germline-derived CDR1 and CDR2 are MNHNY and SVGAGI (reference sequence). CDR3 length: 14 amino acids. V was shortened by 4 bases and J by 2 bases, with 12 bases between the two germline ends. CDR3: CASSFQTQTYEQYF. As DNA, the CDR3 is TGTGCCAGCAGTTTTCAAACACAGACCTACGAGCAGTACTTC.

There are a few counts of this clone. The rearrangement links TRBV4-2 to TRBJ2-1; D is undetermined. The V gene lost 2 bases and the J gene lost 6 bases, with 20 bases spanning the gap. CDR1 and CDR2 from the germline V gene are LGHNA and YNFKEQ. This CDR3 spans 17 amino acids. DNA of the CDR3: TGTGCCAGCAGCCAAAATCCCTCGGTCGAATCCCCCAATGAGCAGTTCTTC. As protein: CASSQNPSVESPNEQFF.